There are a few counts of the clone carrying this TCR beta chain. After removal of 11 bases from V and 5 bases from J, the junction contained 5 bases not matched to a gene. Germline V lookup: CDR1 MNHNY, CDR2 SVGAGI (reference sequence). This CDR3 spans 12 amino acids. Random hexamers primed reverse transcription of about 0.45 to 1 ug RNA. Via MiXCR, TCRdb re-called the immunoSEQ multiplex PCR reads, giving one row per CDR3 protein. This table holds about 440,000 distinct CDR3 sequences, approximately 85% found once. This sample is part of a study of CD8 T cells in Susac syndrome. The rearrangement links TRBV6-6 to TRBJ2-7; TRBD1 aligns across 11 bases. The clonotype originates from a human donor with multiple sclerosis. Sequencing was carried out using CD8+ T cells from PBMCs. CDR3 residues: CAGGQGGHEQYF. In DNA, the CDR3 is TGTGCCGGGGGACAGGGGGGCCACGAGCAGTACTTC.